The TCR beta chain under discussion was sequenced for a study of T cells expressing NK-cell markers. Findings and limits, study-wide: In a handful of donors, dominant clonotypes made up roughly 28.3-65% of CD3+CD56-NKG2C+ cells. Of the CD8+ T cell pool in roughly 6 donors, roughly 1.0-7.5% was accounted for by dominant NKG2C+ clonotypes.

TCRdb reprocessed the 5' RACE reads, keeping one entry per CDR3 protein, no DNA. The sample features 500,000 to 700,000 distinct CDR3 sequences, with less than 4.5% in its top ten. Germline V lookup: CDR1 ENHRY, CDR2 SYGVKD. CDR3 length equals 18 residues. A word on this clonotype: The antigen is unknown.

The V call is TRBV10-3, the J call TRBJ2-5; TCRdb selects TRBD1, and the lack of DNA leaves this call unchecked. This sequence originates from a man aged 18 to 29 in good health. Sample: blood T cells: a sorted CD56 or NKG2C T cell subset, CD4+ or CD8+ T cells, or bulk PBMC T cells (not recorded which). CDR3 in amino acids: CAISPLKAGTGGQETQYF.